The clone carrying this T cell receptor (beta chain) was detected once. The sample originates from a study of blood T cell repertoires in COVID-19. Study in general: Samples taken during acute and convalescent COVID-19 were collected in the United States, Italy and Spain.

The CDR3 totals 15 residues. Trimming took 6 bases from V and 7 from J; bases not matched to a gene: 10. Per the germline V gene, CDR1 is SGHDT and CDR2 is YYEEEE. In the original analysis: The authors estimated nucleated cell counts from reference gene primer amplification. Only in-frame clones appear in the TCRdb table, and some are missing; sequencing was by immunoSEQ multiplex PCR. Clone size and V and J calls were adopted from that table, with D and trimming inferred from the DNA. In the table there are hundreds of thousands of clones, roughly 84% of which are singletons. This rearrangement joins TRBV5-6 to TRBJ1-6; TRBD1 matches at 7 bases. The sample comprised peripheral blood. The TCR sequence derives from a middle-aged man with acute or convalescent COVID-19. CDR3 DNA sequence: TGTGCCAGCACCCGACCGGGACAGAAAAATTCACCCCTCCACTTT. Translated: CASTRPGQKNSPLHF.